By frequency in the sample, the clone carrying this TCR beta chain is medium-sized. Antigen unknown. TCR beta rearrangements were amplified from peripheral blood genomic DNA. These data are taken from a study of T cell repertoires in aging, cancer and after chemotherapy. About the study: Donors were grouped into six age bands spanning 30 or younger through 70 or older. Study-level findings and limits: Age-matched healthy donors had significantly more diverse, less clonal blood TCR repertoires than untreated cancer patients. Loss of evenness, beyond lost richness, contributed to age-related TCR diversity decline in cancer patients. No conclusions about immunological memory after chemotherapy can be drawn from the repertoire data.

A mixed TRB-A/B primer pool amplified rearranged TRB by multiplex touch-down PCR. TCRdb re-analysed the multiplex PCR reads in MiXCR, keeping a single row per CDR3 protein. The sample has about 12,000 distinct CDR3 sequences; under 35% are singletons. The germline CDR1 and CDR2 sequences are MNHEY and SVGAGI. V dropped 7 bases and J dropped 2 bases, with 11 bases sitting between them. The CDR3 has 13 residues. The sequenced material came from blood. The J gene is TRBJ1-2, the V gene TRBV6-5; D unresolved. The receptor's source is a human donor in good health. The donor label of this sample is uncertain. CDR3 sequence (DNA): TGTGCCAGCACCCCGAGTTTGAACTATGGCTACACCTTC. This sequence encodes CASTPSLNYGYTF.